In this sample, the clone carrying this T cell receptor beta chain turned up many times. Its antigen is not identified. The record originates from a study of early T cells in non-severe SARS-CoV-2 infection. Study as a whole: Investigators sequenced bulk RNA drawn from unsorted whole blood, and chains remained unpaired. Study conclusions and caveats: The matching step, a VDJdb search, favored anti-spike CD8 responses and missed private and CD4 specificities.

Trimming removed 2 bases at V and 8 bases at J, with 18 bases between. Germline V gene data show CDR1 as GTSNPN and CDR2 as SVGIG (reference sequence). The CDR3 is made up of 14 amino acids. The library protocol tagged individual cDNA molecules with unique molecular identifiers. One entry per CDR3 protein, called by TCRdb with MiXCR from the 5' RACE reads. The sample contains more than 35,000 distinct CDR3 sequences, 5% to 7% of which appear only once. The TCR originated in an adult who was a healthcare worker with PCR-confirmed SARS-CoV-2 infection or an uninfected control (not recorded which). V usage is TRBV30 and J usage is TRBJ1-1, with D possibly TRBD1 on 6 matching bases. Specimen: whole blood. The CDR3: CAWSFPGGRLEAFF. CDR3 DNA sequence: TGTGCCTGGAGTTTCCCCGGGGGGCGCTTGGAAGCTTTCTTT.